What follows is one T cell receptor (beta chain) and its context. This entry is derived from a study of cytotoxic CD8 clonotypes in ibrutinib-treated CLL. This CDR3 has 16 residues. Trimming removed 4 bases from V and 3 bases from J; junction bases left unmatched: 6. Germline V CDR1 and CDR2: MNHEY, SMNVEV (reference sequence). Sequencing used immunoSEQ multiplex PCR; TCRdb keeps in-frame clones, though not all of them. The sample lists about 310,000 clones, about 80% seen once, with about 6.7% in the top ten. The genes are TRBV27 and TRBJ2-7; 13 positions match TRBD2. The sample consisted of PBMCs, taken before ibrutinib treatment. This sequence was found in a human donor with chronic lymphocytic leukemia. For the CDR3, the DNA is TGTGCCAGCAGTTCAGGACTAGCGGGAGTGAACTACGAGCAGTACTTC. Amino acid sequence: CASSSGLAGVNYEQYF.